These T cell receptor beta chains were read from a single sample in a study of blood T cell repertoires in COVID-19. Method: immunoSEQ multiplex PCR; TCRdb's copy keeps in-frame clones and lacks some. This table holds roughly 380,000 clones, approximately 89% found once. Input material: peripheral blood. These receptors were taken from an older woman with COVID-19, enrolled during active disease. Both conserved end residues are part of each CDR3. The D gene is left open where the match is weak. Where a row states a size, it is once, few, many or the class of an expanded clone; other rows omit it.

>TRBV3-1/TRBV3-2|once|-|TRBJ1-2
TGTGCCAGCAGCCAAGACGGCGGATTCTATGGCTACACCTTC
CASSQDGGFYGYTF
>TRBV4-2|-|-|TRBJ2-5
TGTGCCAGCAGCCAATCCCTCACCACGGGGACCCAGTACTTC
CASSQSLTTGTQYF
>TRBV11-3|-|TRBD1|TRBJ1-1
TGTGCCAGCAGCTTAGGGACAGGGGATAGCACTGAAGCTTTCTTT
CASSLGTGDSTEAFF
>TRBV30|-|TRBD1|TRBJ2-1
TGTGCCTGGAACGCCGGGACAGATTACAATGAGCAGTTCTTC
CAWNAGTDYNEQFF
>TRBV19|-|-|TRBJ1-4
TGTGCCACCAAAGCTGCAACTAATGAAAAACTGTTTTTT
CATKAATNEKLFF
>TRBV7-8|once|-|TRBJ2-3
TGTGCCAGCAGCTTAGTAATGTTCGGAGATACGCAGTATTTT
CASSLVMFGDTQYF
>TRBV14|-|TRBD1|TRBJ1-4
TGTGCCAGCAGCCCCACAGGGGGCGGGAAACTGTTTTTT
CASSPTGGGKLFF
>TRBV6-4|-|-|TRBJ2-3
TGTGCCAGCAGTGATCACACAGATACGCAGTATTTT
CASSDHTDTQYF
>TRBV5-1|-|TRBD1|TRBJ1-3
TGCGCCAGCAGCTTGGAAGGGGGCCCTGGAAACACCATATATTTT
CASSLEGGPGNTIYF
>TRBV7-8|-|-|TRBJ1-3
TGTGCCAGCAGCTTAGAGGCCGGGGGAGGGCGAAACACCATATATTTT
CASSLEAGGGRNTIYF
>TRBV7-3|-|-|TRBJ2-2
TGTGCCAGCAGCCCGCCTTGGGGCCAGAACACCGGGGAGCTGTTTTTT
CASSPPWGQNTGELFF
>TRBV5-1|-|-|TRBJ1-1
TGCGCCAGCAGCTTGCTAGTCTCCACTGAAGCTTTCTTT
CASSLLVSTEAFF
>TRBV29-1|-|-|TRBJ2-1
TGCAGCGTTGTGGGGCAGGGCAATGAGCAGTTCTTC
CSVVGQGNEQFF
>TRBV4-2|-|TRBD1|TRBJ2-1
TGTGCCAGCAGCCTATACCGGGACAGGGGTGGCGATGAGCAGTTCTTC
CASSLYRDRGGDEQFF
>TRBV7-9|-|TRBD1|TRBJ2-2
TGTGCCAGCAGCTTATCGCCGGGACAGGTAGGTACCGGGGAGCTGTTTTTT
CASSLSPGQVGTGELFF
>TRBV7-7|-|-|TRBJ2-3
TGTGCCAGCAGCTACGGGTCTGAAGTTACAGATACGCAGTATTTT
CASSYGSEVTDTQYF
>TRBV16|-|TRBD1|TRBJ1-4
TGTGCCAGCAGCCAACTACCCGGACAGGGAAAACTGTTTTTT
CASSQLPGQGKLFF
>TRBV2|-|TRBD2|TRBJ2-3
TGTGCCAGCAGTAACGGGGGGGAGGCTACGCAGTATTTT
CASSNGGEATQYF
>TRBV28|once|-|TRBJ2-4
TGTGCCAGCAGCCCGGGGGAACTAGCCAAAAACATTCAGTACTTC
CASSPGELAKNIQYF
>TRBV5-1|-|-|TRBJ2-5
TGCGCCAGCAGCTTGGGGGGCAACCAAGAGACCCAGTACTTC
CASSLGGNQETQYF
>TRBV2|-|TRBD2|TRBJ2-5
TGTGCCAGCAAGGTGGCGGGGGGGCAACGAGAGACCCAGTACTTC
CASKVAGGQRETQYF
>TRBV28|-|TRBD2|TRBJ2-7
TGTGCCAGCAGTTCCCCCAGGACTAGCGGTTCCTACGAGCAGTACTTC
CASSSPRTSGSYEQYF
>TRBV7-8|-|-|TRBJ1-1
TGTGCCAGCAGCTTAGCAGTCAGGGGCGCTGAAGCTTTCTTT
CASSLAVRGAEAFF
>TRBV15|-|-|TRBJ1-5
TGTGCCACCAGCAGAGTCGCAGGGAATCAGCCCCAGCATTTT
CATSRVAGNQPQHF
>TRBV19|-|TRBD1|TRBJ1-4
TGTGCCAGTAGTTCTCGGACAGGGTCAGAAAAACTGTTTTTT
CASSSRTGSEKLFF
>TRBV5-1|-|TRBD1|TRBJ1-2
TGCGCCAGCAGCTCAGAAACAGGGGATGGCTACACCTTC
CASSSETGDGYTF
>TRBV9|-|-|TRBJ2-1
TGTGCCAGCAGCGAGACGGGACACCTATACAATGAGCAGTTCTTC
CASSETGHLYNEQFF
>TRBV7-9|-|TRBD1|TRBJ1-2
TGTGCCAGCAGCTCGATCGGGCCGGGACAGGAGGATGGCTACACCTTC
CASSSIGPGQEDGYTF
>TRBV2|-|TRBD1|TRBJ1-6
TGTGCCAGCAGTGAATTTAGACAGGGGGCTCCCCTCCACTTT
CASSEFRQGAPLHF
>TRBV28|-|-|TRBJ1-2
TGTGCCAGCAGTTTGGAACAGGCCAACTATGGCTACACCTTC
CASSLEQANYGYTF
>TRBV19|-|-|TRBJ1-4
TGTGCCATAACGGGGGGGGTACGAGCAACTAATGAAAAACTGTTTTTT
CAITGGVRATNEKLFF
>TRBV9|-|TRBD1|TRBJ2-6
TGTGCCAGCAGCGTAGACAGGGGTGAAAGCTCTGGGGCCAACGTCCTGACTTTC
CASSVDRGESSGANVLTF